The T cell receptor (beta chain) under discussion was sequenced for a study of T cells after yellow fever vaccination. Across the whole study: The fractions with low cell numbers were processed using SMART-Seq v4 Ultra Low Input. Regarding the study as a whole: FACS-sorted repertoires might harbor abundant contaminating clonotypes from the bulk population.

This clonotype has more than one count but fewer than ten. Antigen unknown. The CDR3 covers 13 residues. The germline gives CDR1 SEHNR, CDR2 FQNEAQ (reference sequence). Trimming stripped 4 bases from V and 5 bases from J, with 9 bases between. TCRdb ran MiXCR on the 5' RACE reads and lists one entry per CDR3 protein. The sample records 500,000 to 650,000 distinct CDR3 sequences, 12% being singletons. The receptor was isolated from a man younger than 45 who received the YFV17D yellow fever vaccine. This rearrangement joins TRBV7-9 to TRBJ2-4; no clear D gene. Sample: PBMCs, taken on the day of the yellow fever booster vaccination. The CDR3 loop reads CASSSHPENIQYF. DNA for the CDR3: TGTGCCAGCAGCTCTCACCCCGAAAACATTCAGTACTTC.